This T cell receptor (beta chain) was recovered during a study of shared clonotypes between healthy human individuals. Study-level results: Naive subsets generally exceeded memory subsets in estimated richness.

Donors comprised healthy HIV-negative adults lacking recent acute infections or vaccinations. Produced via immunoSEQ multiplex PCR; TCRdb's table is partial and in-frame only. The top ten hold under 0.15% of the sample, which has more than 2,000,000 clones, roughly nine tenths seen once. Concerning this clone: Its specificity is unknown.

Source material: naive CD4+ T cells sorted from blood. This sample's subset: CD45RA+ positively selected. The receptor was isolated from a man aged 18-30 years in good health.

CDR3 region: CAWSVKRRTNEKLFF. The CDR3, as DNA: TGTGCCTGGAGTGTAAAGCGGAGAACTAATGAAAAACTGTTTTTT. The chain is built from TRBV30 and TRBJ1-4; no clear D gene. Germline CDR1 GTSNPN, CDR2 SVGIG (reference sequence). Between the trimmed V and J ends, which lost 0 bases and 1 base, there was a span of 9 bases. The CDR3 runs to 15 residues.